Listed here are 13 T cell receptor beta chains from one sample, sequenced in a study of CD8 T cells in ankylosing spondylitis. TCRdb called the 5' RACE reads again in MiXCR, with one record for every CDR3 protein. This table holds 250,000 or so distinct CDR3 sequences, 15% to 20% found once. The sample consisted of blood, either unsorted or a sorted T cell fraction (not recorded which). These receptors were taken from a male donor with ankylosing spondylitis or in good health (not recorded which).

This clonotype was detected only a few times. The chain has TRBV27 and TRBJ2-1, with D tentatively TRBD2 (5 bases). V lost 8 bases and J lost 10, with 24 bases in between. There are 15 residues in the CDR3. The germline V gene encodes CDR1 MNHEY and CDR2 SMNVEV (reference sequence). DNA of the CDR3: TGTGCCAGCGGTCGAGGGCGTCTCCGGTCCGAGGAGCAGTTCTTC. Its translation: CASGRGRLRSEEQFF.

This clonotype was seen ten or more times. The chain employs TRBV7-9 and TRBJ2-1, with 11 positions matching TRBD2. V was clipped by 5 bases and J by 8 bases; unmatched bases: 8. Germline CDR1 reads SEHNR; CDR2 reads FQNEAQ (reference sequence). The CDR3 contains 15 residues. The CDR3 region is CASSPTPLAGDEQFF. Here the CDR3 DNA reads TGTGCCAGCAGCCCTACGCCACTAGCGGGGGATGAGCAGTTCTTC.

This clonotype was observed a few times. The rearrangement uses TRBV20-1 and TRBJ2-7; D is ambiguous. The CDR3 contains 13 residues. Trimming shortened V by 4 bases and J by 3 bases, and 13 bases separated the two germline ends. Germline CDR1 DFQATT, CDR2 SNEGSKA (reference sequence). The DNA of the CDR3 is TGCAGTGCTACCCGGACCTCCTTCTACGAGCAGTACTTC. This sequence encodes CSATRTSFYEQYF.

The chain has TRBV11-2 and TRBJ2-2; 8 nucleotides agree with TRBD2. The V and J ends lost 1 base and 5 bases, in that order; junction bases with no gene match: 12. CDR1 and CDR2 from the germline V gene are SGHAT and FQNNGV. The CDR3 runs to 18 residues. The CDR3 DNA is TGTGCCAGCAGCTTAGGTCGCCCAGCGGGAGAGGATACCGGGGAGCTGTTTTTT. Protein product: CASSLGRPAGEDTGELFF.

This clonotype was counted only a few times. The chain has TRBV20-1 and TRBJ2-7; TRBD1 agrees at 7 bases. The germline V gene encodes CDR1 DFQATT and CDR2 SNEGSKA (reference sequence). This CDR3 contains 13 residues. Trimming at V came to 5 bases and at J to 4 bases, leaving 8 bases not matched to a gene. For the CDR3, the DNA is TGCAGTGCTGACGGGACAGTCTCATACGAGCAGTACTTC. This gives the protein CSADGTVSYEQYF.

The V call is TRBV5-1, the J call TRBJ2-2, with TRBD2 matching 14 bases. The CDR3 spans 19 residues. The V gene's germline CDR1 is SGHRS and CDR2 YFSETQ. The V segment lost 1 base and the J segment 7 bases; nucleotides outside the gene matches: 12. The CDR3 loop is CASSLYLGLAGGFGGELFF. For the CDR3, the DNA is TGCGCCAGCAGCTTGTACCTTGGACTAGCGGGAGGATTTGGCGGGGAGCTGTTTTTT.

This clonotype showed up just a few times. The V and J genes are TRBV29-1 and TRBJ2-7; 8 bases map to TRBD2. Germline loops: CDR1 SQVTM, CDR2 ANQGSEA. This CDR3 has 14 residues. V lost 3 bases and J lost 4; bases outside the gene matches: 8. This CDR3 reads CSVDEPGGGYEQYF. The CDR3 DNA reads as TGCAGCGTTGATGAACCGGGAGGGGGTTACGAGCAGTACTTC.

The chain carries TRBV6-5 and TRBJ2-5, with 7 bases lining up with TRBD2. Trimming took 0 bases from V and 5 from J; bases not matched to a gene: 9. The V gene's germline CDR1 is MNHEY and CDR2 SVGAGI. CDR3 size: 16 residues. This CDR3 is CASSYSTRGGKETQYF. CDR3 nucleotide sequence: TGTGCCAGCAGTTACTCGACTCGGGGAGGGAAGGAGACCCAGTACTTC.

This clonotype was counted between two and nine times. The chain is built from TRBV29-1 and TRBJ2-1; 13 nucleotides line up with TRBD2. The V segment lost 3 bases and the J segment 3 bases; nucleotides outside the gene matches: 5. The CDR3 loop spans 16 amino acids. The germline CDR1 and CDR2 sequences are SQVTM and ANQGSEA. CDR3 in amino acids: CSVDRGLAGIYNEQFF. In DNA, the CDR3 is TGCAGCGTTGACCGGGGACTAGCGGGAATCTACAATGAGCAGTTCTTC.

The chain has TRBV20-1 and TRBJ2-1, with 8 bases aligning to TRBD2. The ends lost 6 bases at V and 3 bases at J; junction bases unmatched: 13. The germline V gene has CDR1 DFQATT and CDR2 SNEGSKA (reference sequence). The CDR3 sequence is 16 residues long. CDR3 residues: CSAPGTREAGYNEQFF. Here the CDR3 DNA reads TGCAGTGCCCCCGGGACGCGGGAGGCCGGCTACAATGAGCAGTTCTTC.

This CDR3 reads CSARARSGGRATDTQYF. The CDR3 DNA sequence: TGCAGTGCTAGAGCCCGGTCAGGAGGGAGGGCAACAGATACGCAGTATTTT. This rearrangement joins TRBV20-1 to TRBJ2-3, with 7 nucleotides matching TRBD2. J lost 3 bases, V lost 1 base, and 13 bases had no gene match. CDR1 is DFQATT, CDR2 SNEGSKA, per germline (reference sequence). The CDR3 sequence is 17 residues long.

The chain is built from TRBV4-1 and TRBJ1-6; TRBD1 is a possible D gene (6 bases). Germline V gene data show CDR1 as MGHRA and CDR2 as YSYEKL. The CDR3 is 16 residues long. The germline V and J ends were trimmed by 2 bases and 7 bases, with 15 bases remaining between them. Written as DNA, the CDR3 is TGCGCCAGCAGCCAAATGGCAGGACAGCTAAATTCACCCCTCCACTTT. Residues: CASSQMAGQLNSPLHF.

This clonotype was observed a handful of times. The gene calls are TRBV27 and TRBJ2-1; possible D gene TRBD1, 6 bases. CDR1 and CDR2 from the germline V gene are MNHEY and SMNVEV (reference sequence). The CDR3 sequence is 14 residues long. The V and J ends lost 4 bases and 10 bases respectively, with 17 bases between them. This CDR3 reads CASSSSPTGQEQFF. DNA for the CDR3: TGTGCCAGCAGTTCCTCTCCGACAGGCCAAGAGCAGTTCTTC.